The source of this TCR beta chain is a study of CD8+CD57+ T cells in acquired aplastic anemia. The wider study: Each DNA sample taken from sorted CD4+ and CD8+ cells came to about 3.4 ug on average.

According to the study, genomic DNA was the template for TCR beta VDJ and CDR3 profiling. TCRdb fed the reads into MiXCR, producing one record per CDR3 protein. This table holds a few hundred thousand distinct CDR3 sequences, around 60% found once. With 6 bases removed from V and 6 bases from J, the gap between germline ends came to 16 bases. Germline assignment: CDR1 MNHEY and CDR2 SVGAGI. The CDR3 runs to 14 residues. This clonotype was detected many times. This clonotype was obtained from a human donor with severe aplastic anemia or a healthy control (not recorded which). The J gene is TRBJ2-3, the V gene TRBV6-5; possible D gene TRBD2, 5 bases. Sequencing was done on a sample of sorted CD4+, CD8+, or CD8+CD57+ T cells (not recorded which) from PBMCs. The CDR3 loop reads CASSLGLQGDTQYF. The CDR3 DNA is TGTGCCAGCAGCTTAGGACTTCAAGGGGATACGCAGTATTTT.